The 10 T cell receptor beta chains listed next were all sequenced from one sample in a study of beta chain features in type 1 diabetes. What was sequenced were expressed TCRB transcripts, since all of the isolated RNA had been reverse transcribed. The protocol was immunoSEQ multiplex PCR, while the TCRdb copy is restricted to in-frame clones and leaves out a portion. The sample consists of around 53,000 clones, 63% of them appearing once. Their antigen targets remain unknown. The study's findings and limits: Type 1 diabetes patients showed a moderate but significant shortening of TCRB CDR3s in all four CD4+ subsets.

The specimen sequenced was stem cell memory CD4+ T cells from blood. The receptors shown here come from a woman aged 25 to 39 with type 1 diabetes.

This chain links TRBV4-2 with TRBJ2-3, with 8 bases aligning to TRBD2. After removal of 0 bases from V and 4 bases from J, the junction contained 12 bases not matched to a gene. The CDR3 is made up of 18 amino acids. Looked up from germline, CDR1 is LGHNA and CDR2 is YNFKEQ. CDR3: CASSQDPGGPKGADTQYF. The CDR3 region has the DNA TGTGCCAGCAGCCAAGACCCGGGAGGGCCCAAAGGGGCAGATACGCAGTATTTT.

The sample holds a few counts of this clone. J is TRBJ1-5 and V is TRBV30; 11 bases align to TRBD1. With 1 base clipped from V and 4 bases from J, the junction kept 3 bases outside the gene matches. CDR1 is GTSNPN, CDR2 SVGIG, per germline (reference sequence). This CDR3 region has 15 residues. This chain's CDR3 is CAWSGGQGENQPQHF. Here the CDR3 DNA reads TGTGCCTGGAGTGGGGGACAGGGGGAAAATCAGCCCCAGCATTTT.

The chain has TRBV6-1 and TRBJ2-7; D uncertain. V lost 7 bases to trimming and J lost 2 bases, with 15 bases between them. Germline V gene lookup returns CDR1 MNHNS and CDR2 SASEGT. CDR3 length: 14 amino acids. The CDR3 sequence: CASTRDWAAYEQYF. The CDR3 DNA follows: TGTGCCAGCACCCGTGATTGGGCCGCCTACGAGCAGTACTTC.

V gene TRBV18 combines with J gene TRBJ2-2, with unresolved D. Trimming shortened V by 2 bases and J by 2 bases, and 6 bases separated the two germline ends. CDR1 KGHSH and CDR2 LQKENI come from the germline V gene. The CDR3 has 14 amino acids. The CDR3 sequence: CASSPNSNTGELFF. The CDR3 DNA reads TGTGCCAGCTCACCAAACAGTAACACCGGGGAGCTGTTTTTT.

This clone has only a few counts. This chain connects TRBV19 to TRBJ2-7; D is unclear. The germline V and J ends were trimmed by 2 bases and 3 bases, with 8 bases remaining between them. Germline V lookup: CDR1 LNHDA, CDR2 SQIVND (reference sequence). CDR3 length equals 13 residues. The CDR3 bases are TGTGCCAGTAGTATACTCCTAAGCTACGAGCAGTACTTC. This gives the protein CASSILLSYEQYF.

V is TRBV4-1 and J is TRBJ2-5; D is perhaps TRBD2 (6 bases). The germline V and J ends were trimmed by 4 bases and 1 base, with 7 bases remaining between them. This CDR3 contains 13 residues. Germline-derived CDR1 and CDR2 are MGHRA and YSYEKL. The chain's CDR3 is CASSRLGQETQYF. CDR3 sequence (DNA): TGCGCCAGCAGCCGACTAGGCCAAGAGACCCAGTACTTC.

The genes are TRBV28 and TRBJ1-1; 7 nucleotides match TRBD1. This CDR3 comprises 15 residues. CDR1 and CDR2 (germline): MDHEN, SYDVKM. V lost 6 bases to trimming and J lost 5 bases; unmatched junction nucleotides: 12. CDR3: CASSLMSGGNTEAFF. In nucleotides, the CDR3 is TGTGCCAGCAGCCTAATGTCAGGGGGGAATACTGAAGCTTTCTTT.

V usage is TRBV7-3 and J usage is TRBJ2-1, with no clear D. V was shortened by 0 bases and J by 0 bases, with 12 bases between the two germline ends. This CDR3 region has 17 residues. Looked up from germline, CDR1 is SGHTA and CDR2 is FQGTGA. The CDR3, as DNA: TGTGCCAGCAGCTTAACGCGCGAATCGGGCTCCTACAATGAGCAGTTCTTC. This encodes CASSLTRESGSYNEQFF.

This clone has just a few counts. The chain recombines TRBV28 with TRBJ1-2, with TRBD1 as a possible D gene (6 bases). CDR3 length: 15 residues. Trimming pared 6 bases from V and 0 bases from J, leaving 14 bases between. Germline lookup yields CDR1 MDHEN and CDR2 SYDVKM. CDR3 sequence (DNA): TGTGCCAGCAGCACTCTGACAGGAGCTAACTATGGCTACACCTTC. Protein: CASSTLTGANYGYTF.

There are a few counts of this clone. This rearrangement joins TRBV19 to TRBJ2-1, with D perhaps matching TRBD2 (6 bases). The CDR3 has 16 residues. V lost 7 bases to trimming and J lost 0 bases, with 16 bases between them. The V gene's germline CDR1 is LNHDA and CDR2 SQIVND (reference sequence). The CDR3 is CASMGTLSSSYNEQFF. CDR3 DNA sequence: TGTGCCAGTATGGGGACTCTATCGAGCTCCTACAATGAGCAGTTCTTC.